Sequencing of this TCR beta chain was carried out in a study of T cell responses to AZD1222 COVID-19 vaccine. Overall study findings and caveats: In all cases, repertoires were sampled only after the peak T cell response. Among AZD1222 vaccinees, only six were seropositive at baseline.

Libraries were prepared by immunoSEQ multiplex PCR; TCRdb keeps only in-frame clonotypes and omits some of them. The table shows 50,000 to 65,000 clones, with 65% to 90% occurring only once. CDR1 and CDR2 from the germline V gene are SGHAT and FQDESV (reference sequence). Trimming shortened V by 0 bases and J by 5 bases, and 7 bases separated the two germline ends. CDR3 size: 14 residues. As to this clone: The antigen is not known.

The source of this sequence is an adult who received the AZD1222 COVID-19 vaccine. Material: peripheral blood, obtained 28 days after the second AZD1222 dose. The chain employs TRBV11-1 and TRBJ2-2, with D uncertain. The CDR3: CASSLALGTGELFF. The CDR3 DNA reads TGTGCCAGCAGCTTAGCCTTAGGGACCGGGGAGCTGTTTTTT. Using reference TRBV11-1 and TRBJ2-2 for the parts outside the CDR3, the full variable domain is EAEVAQSPRYKITEKSQAVAFWCDPISGHATLYWYRQILGQGPELLVQFQDESVVDDSQLPKDRFSAERLKGVDSTLKIQPAELGDSAMYLCASSLALGTGELFFGEGSRLTVL.